The present entry profiles one T cell receptor (beta chain) with its context. Germline lookup yields CDR1 LNHDA and CDR2 SQIVND (reference sequence). V shed 4 bases and J shed 4 bases, with 19 bases lying between them. This CDR3 region has 16 residues. Only in-frame clones appear in the TCRdb table, and some are missing; sequencing was by immunoSEQ multiplex PCR. Of about 120,000 clones in the sample, around 95% were seen once. The data derive from a study of OX40 agonist ivuxolimab in advanced cancers. This receptor was identified in an adult with an advanced solid tumor such as melanoma, head and neck, liver or kidney cancer. The V call is TRBV19, the J call TRBJ1-1; tentative D call: TRBD1 (6 bases). The sequenced sample was CD4+ or CD8+ T cells sorted from blood, obtained in a trial of the OX40 agonist ivuxolimab. In DNA, the CDR3 is TGTGCCAGTAGTAGAGTGGCCGGGGGCGCTCTCACTGAAGCTTTCTTT. Its protein product is CASSRVAGGALTEAFF.